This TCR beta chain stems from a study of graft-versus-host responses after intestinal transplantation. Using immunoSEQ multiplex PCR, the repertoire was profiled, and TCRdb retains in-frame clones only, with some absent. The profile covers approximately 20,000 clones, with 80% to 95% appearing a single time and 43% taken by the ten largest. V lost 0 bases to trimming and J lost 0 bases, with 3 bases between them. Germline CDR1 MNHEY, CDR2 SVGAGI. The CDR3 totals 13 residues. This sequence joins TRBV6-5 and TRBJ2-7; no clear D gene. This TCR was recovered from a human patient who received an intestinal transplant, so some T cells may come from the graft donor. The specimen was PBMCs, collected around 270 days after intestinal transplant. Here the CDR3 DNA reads TGTGCCAGCAGTTACTCTAACTCCTACGAGCAGTACTTC. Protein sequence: CASSYSNSYEQYF.